This T cell receptor (beta chain) was found in a study of vaccination and CD4 T cells after COVID-19. Background on the study: Four females and six males made up the convalescents, with two Hispanic. Treatment of control cultures consisted of a CEFX pool, an HIV-1 Nef pool, or no peptide.

An Oncomine TCR Beta short-read assay was used to sequence the DNA from cultured CD4+ T cells. TCRdb re-analysed the PCR reads in MiXCR, keeping a single row per CDR3 protein. Among tens of thousands of distinct CDR3 sequences listed, roughly 58% were seen once. The CDR3 has 15 amino acids. The V segment lost 4 bases and the J segment 0 bases; nucleotides outside the gene matches: 3. Germline V gene lookup returns CDR1 KGHSH and CDR2 LQKENI. In the case of this clonotype: Its antigen is unknown.

Treatment denoted: roughly 10-day PBMC culture with coronavirus spike peptide pools or control peptides (ViraFEST assay). Spanning March to December 2020, the positive PCR dates came before US Alpha, Beta and Delta variants. The sequenced sample was CD4+ T cells from blood, cultured in vitro. The sequence came from a human donor who had recovered from COVID-19. The chain links TRBV18 to TRBJ2-3; 8 positions match TRBD1. The CDR3 nucleotides are TGTGCCAGCTCACTGTACAGGGGGAGCACAGATACGCAGTATTTT. It translates to CASSLYRGSTDTQYF.